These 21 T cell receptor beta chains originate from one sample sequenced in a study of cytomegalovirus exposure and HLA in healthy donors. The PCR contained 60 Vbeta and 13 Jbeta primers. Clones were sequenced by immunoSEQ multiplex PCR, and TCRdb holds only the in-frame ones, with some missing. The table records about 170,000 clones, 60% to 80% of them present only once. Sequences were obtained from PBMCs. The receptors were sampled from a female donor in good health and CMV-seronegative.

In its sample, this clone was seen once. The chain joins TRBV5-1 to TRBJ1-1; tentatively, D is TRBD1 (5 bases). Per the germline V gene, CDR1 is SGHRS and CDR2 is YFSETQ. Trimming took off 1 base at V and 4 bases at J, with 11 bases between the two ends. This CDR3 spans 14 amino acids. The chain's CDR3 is CASSLPTGGTEAFF. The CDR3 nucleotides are TGCGCCAGCAGCTTGCCGACGGGGGGCACTGAAGCTTTCTTT. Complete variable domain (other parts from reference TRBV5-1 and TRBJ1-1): KAGVTQTPRYLIKTRGQQVTLSCSPISGHRSVSWYQQTPGQGLQFLFEYFSETQRNKGNFPGRFSGRQFSNSRSEMNVSTLELGDSALYLCASSLPTGGTEAFFGQGTRLTVV.

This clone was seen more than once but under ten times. CDR3 nucleotide sequence: TGTGCCAGCTCCTTTGGGGGGAGGGCGGTCAATGAGCAGTTCTTC. Protein: CASSFGGRAVNEQFF. J is TRBJ2-1 and V is TRBV7-3, with 7 bases identical to TRBD2. CDR1 and CDR2 from the germline V gene are SGHTA and FQGTGA. V lost 8 bases to trimming and J lost 6 bases; unmatched junction nucleotides: 13. The CDR3 loop spans 15 amino acids.

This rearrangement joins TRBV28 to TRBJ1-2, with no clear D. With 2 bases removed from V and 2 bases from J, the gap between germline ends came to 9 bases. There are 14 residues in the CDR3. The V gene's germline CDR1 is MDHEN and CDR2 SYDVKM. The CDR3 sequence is CASSLGDVNYGYTF. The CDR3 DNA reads TGTGCCAGCAGTTTAGGAGACGTGAACTATGGCTACACCTTC.

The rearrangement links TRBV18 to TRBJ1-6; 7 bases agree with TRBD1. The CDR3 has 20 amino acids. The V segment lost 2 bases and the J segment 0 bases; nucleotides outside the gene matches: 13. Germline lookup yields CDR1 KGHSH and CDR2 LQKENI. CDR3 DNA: TGTGCCAGCTCACCAGTCGAGAACAGGGGCTCGAGCTCCTATAATTCACCCCTCCACTTT. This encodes CASSPVENRGSSSYNSPLHF.

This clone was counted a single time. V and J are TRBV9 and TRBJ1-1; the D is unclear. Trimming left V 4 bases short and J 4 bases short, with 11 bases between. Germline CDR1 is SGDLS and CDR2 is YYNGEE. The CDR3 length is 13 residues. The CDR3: CASSLRPLTEAFF. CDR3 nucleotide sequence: TGTGCCAGCAGCCTTCGTCCACTCACTGAAGCTTTCTTT.

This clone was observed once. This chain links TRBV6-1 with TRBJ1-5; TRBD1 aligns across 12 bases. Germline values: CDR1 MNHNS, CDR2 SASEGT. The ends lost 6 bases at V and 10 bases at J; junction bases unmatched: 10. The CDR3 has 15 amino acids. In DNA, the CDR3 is TGTGCCAGCAGACAGCAAGGGACAGGGGGCAACCCCCAGCATTTT. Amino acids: CASRQQGTGGNPQHF.

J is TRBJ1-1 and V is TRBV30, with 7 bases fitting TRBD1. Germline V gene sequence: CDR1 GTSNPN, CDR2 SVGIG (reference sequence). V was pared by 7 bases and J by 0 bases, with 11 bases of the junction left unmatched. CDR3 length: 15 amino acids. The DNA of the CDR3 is TGTGCCTACCAGACAGGGATCGTCATGAACACTGAAGCTTTCTTT. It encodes CAYQTGIVMNTEAFF.

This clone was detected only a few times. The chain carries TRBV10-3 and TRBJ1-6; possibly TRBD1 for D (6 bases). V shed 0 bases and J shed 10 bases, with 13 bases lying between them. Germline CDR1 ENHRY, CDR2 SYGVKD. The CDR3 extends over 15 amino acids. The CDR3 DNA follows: TGTGCCATCAGTGAGTCGGGGGCTTCAGACTCACCCCTCCACTTT. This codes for CAISESGASDSPLHF.

The CDR3 is CASTLLLAGGREQYF. CDR3 nucleotide sequence: TGTGCCAGCACCCTCCTACTAGCGGGGGGCCGCGAGCAGTACTTC. The gene calls are TRBV7-2 and TRBJ2-7, with 12 bases aligning to TRBD2. V lost 7 bases and J lost 6; bases outside the gene matches: 10. Per germline, CDR1 SGHTA and CDR2 FQGNSA. CDR3 size: 15 residues. Full variable domain (outside the CDR3, taken from reference TRBV7-2 and TRBJ2-7): GAGVSQSPSNKVTEKGKDVELRCDPISGHTALYWYRQSLGQGLEFLIYFQGNSAPDKSGLPSDRFSAERTGGSVSTLTIQRTQQEDSAVYLCASTLLLAGGREQYFGPGTRLTVT.

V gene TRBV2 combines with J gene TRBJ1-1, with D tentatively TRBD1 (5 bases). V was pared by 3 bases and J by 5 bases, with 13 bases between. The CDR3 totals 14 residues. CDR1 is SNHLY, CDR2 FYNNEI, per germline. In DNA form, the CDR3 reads TGTGCCAGCAGTGAGCTCAGGGTAGGGACTGAAGCTTTCTTT. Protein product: CASSELRVGTEAFF.

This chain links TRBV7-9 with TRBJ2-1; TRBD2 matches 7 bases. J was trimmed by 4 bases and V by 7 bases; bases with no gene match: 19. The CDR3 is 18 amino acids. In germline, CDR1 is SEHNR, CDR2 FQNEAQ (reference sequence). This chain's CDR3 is CASTRGSQRDQPYNEQFF. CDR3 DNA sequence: TGTGCCAGCACCCGAGGGAGCCAGCGGGACCAACCTTACAATGAGCAGTTCTTC.

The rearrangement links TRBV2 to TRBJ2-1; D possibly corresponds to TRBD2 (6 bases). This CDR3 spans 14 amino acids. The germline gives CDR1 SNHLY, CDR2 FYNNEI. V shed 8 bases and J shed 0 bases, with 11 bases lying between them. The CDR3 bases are TGTGCCAGCTCTTACGGGAGCTCCTACAATGAGCAGTTCTTC. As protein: CASSYGSSYNEQFF.

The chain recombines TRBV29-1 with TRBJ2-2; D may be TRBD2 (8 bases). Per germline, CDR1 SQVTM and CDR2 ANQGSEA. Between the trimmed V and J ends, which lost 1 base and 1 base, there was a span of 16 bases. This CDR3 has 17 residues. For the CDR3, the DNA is TGCAGCGTTGAAGCAGGGGGGCTAGCGGGGAACACCGGGGAGCTGTTTTTT. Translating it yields CSVEAGGLAGNTGELFF.

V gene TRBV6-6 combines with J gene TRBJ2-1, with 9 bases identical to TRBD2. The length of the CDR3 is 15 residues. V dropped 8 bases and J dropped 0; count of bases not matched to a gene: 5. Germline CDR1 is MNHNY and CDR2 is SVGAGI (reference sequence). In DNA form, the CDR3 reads TGTGCCAGCTGGGTTAGCGGGAGCTCCTACAATGAGCAGTTCTTC. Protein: CASWVSGSSYNEQFF.

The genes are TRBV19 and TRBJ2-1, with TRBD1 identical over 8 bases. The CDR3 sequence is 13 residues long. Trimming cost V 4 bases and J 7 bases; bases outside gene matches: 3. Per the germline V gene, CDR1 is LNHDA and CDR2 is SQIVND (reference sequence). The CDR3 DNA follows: TGTGCCAGTAGTACGGGACAGGTGAATGAGCAGTTCTTC. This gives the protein CASSTGQVNEQFF.

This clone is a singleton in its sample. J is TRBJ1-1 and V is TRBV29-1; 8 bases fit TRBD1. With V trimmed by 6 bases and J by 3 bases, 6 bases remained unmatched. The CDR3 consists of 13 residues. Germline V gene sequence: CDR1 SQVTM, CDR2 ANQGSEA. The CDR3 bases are TGCAGCGTGTCAACAGGGGGTGACACTGAAGCTTTCTTT. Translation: CSVSTGGDTEAFF.

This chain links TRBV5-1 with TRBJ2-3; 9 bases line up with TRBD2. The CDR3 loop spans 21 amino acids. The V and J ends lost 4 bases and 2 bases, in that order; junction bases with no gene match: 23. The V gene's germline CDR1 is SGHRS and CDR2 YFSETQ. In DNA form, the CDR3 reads TGCGCCAGCAGCCGAAAGGCGGGGGTTTTAGCGGGGGAACCTAACACAGATACGCAGTATTTT. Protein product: CASSRKAGVLAGEPNTDTQYF.

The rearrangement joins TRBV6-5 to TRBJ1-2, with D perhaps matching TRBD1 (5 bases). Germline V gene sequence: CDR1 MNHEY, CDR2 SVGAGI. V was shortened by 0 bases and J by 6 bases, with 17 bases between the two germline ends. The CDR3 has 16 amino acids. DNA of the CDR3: TGTGCCAGCAGTTACTCATCTGCTATCTGGGGGGATGGCTACACCTTC. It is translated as CASSYSSAIWGDGYTF.

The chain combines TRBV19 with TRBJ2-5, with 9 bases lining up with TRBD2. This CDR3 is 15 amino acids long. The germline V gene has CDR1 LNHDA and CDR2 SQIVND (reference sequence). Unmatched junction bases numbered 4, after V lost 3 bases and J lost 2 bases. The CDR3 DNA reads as TGTGCCAGTAGTATTTTTAGCGGGGGACAAGAGACCCAGTACTTC. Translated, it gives CASSIFSGGQETQYF.

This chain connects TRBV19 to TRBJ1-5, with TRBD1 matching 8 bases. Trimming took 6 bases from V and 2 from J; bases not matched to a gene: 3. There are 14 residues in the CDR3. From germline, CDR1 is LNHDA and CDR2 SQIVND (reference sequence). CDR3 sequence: CASSETGGNQPQHF. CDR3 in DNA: TGTGCCAGTAGCGAGACAGGGGGCAATCAGCCCCAGCATTTT.

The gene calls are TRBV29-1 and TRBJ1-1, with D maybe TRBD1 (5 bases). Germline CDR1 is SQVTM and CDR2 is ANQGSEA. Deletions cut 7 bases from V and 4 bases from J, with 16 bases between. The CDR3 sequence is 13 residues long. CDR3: CSGGRRGGTEAFF. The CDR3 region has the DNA TGCAGCGGGGGTCGTCGGGGGGGCACTGAAGCTTTCTTT.